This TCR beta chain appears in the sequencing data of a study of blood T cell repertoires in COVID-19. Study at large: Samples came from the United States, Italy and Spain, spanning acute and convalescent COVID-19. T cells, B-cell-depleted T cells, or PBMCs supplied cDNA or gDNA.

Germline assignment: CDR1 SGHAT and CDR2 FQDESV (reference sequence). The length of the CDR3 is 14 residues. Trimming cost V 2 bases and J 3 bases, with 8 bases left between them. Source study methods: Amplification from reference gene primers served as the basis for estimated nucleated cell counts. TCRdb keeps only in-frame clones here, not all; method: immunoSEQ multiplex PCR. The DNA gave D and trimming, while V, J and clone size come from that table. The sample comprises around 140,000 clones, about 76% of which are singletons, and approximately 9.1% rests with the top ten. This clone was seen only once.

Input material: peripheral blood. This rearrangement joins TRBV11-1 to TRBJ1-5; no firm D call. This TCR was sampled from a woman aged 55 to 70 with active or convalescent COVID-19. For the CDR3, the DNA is TGTGCCAGCAGCTTAAAGCTTTTCAATCAGCCCCAGCATTTT. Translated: CASSLKLFNQPQHF.